This TCR beta chain was retrieved from a study of T cells in Graves' hyperthyroidism and ophthalmopathy. The source material, RNA transcripts, was used to amplify TCR beta CDR3 regions. The study used the HTBI primer set for a first-round RT-PCR of the TCR CDR3. TCRdb ran MiXCR on the multiplex PCR reads and lists one entry per CDR3 protein. The repertoire holds under 250,000 distinct CDR3 sequences, with 15% to 20% as singletons. The CDR3 length is 14 residues. Germline-derived CDR1 and CDR2 are MNHNS and SASEGT. The V gene end was trimmed by 6 bases and the J gene end by 0 bases; junction bases not matched to a gene: 5. This clonotype was detected many times. Its antigen remains unidentified. Study results and limitations: Blood held most thyroid clonotypes expanded above 0.001 frequency.

Sample: blood. This receptor was identified in a man aged 50 to 60 with Graves' hyperthyroidism. V gene TRBV6-1 combines with J gene TRBJ2-7, with 7 bases lining up with TRBD1. The CDR3 loop is CASRRQGGSYEQYF. In DNA, the CDR3 is TGTGCCAGCAGACGACAGGGTGGCTCCTACGAGCAGTACTTC.